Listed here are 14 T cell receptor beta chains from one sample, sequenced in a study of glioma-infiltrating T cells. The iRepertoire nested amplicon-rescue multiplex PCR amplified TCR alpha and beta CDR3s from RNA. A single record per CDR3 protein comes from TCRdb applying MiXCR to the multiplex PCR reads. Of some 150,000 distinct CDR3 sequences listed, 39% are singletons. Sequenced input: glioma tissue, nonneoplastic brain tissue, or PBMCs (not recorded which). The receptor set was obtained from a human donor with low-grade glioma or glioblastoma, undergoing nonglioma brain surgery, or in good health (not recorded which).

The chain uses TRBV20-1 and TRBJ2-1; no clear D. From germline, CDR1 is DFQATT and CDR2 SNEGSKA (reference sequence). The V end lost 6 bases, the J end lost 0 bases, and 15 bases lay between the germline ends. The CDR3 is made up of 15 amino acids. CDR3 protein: CSAPRAESSYNEQFF. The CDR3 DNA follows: TGCAGTGCCCCCCGGGCGGAGAGCTCCTACAATGAGCAGTTCTTC.

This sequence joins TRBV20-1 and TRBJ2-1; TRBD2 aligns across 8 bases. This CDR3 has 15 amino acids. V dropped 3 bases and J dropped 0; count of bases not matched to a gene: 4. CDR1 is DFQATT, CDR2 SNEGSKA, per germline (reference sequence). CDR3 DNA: TGCAGTGCTAGTCATAGCGGGATCTCCTACAATGAGCAGTTCTTC. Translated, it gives CSASHSGISYNEQFF.

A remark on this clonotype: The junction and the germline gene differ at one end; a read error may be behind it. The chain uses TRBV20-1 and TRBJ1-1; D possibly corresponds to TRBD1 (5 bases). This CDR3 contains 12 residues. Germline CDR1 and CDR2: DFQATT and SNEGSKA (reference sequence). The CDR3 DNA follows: TGCAGTGCTAGGCGGGGGAACGCTGAAGCTTTCTTT. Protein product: CSARRGNAEAFF.

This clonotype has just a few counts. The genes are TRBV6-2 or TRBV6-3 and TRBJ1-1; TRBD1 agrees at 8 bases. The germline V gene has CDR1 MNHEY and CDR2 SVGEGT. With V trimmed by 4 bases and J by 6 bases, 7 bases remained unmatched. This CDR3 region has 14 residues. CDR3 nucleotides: TGTGCCAGCAGTTCGGACAGGGCAGTCTCTGAAGCTTTCTTT. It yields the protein CASSSDRAVSEAFF.

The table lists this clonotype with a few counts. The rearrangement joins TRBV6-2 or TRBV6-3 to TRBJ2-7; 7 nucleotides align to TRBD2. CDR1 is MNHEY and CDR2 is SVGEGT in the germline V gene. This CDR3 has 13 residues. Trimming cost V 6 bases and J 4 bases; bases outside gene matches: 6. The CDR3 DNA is TGTGCCAGCAGCCCCGGACTAGTTTACGAGCAGTACTTC. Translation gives CASSPGLVYEQYF.

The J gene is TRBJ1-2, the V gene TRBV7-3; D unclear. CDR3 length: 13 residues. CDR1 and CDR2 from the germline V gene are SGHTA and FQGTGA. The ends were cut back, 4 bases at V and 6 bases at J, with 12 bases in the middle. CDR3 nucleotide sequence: TGTGCCAGCAGCTCAGTAGGAGGAGATGGCTACACCTTC. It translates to CASSSVGGDGYTF.

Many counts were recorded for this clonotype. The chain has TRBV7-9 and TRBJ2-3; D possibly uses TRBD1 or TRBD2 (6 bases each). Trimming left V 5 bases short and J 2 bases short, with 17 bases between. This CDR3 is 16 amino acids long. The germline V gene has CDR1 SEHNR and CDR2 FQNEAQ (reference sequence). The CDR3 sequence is CASSPTNREDTDTQYF. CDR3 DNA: TGTGCCAGCAGCCCAACCAACAGGGAGGACACAGATACGCAGTATTTT.

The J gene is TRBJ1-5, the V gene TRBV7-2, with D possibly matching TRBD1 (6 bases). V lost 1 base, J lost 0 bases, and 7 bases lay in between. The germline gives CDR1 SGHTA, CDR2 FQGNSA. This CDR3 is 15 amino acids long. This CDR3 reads CASSLGQDSNQPQHF. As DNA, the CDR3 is TGTGCCAGCAGCTTAGGACAGGATAGCAATCAGCCCCAGCATTTT.

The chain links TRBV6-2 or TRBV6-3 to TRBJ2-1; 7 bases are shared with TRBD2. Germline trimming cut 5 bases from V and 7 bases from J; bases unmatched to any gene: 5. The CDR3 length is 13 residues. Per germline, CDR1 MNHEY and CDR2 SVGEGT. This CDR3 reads CASSGLAANEQFF. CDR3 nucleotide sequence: TGTGCCAGCAGTGGTCTAGCGGCTAATGAGCAGTTCTTC.

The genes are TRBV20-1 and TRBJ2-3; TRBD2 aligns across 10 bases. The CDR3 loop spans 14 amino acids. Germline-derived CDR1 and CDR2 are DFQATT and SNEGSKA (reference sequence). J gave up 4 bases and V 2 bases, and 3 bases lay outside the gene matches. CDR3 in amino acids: CSARSGGAPDTQYF. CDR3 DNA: TGCAGTGCTAGAAGCGGGGGGGCCCCAGATACGCAGTATTTT.

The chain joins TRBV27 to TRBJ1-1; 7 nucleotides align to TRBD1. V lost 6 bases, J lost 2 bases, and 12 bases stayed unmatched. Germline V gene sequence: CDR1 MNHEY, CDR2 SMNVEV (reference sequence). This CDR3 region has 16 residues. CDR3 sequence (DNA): TGTGCCAGCAGAGGGGGCAGTTCCGGGCGAAACACTGAAGCTTTCTTT. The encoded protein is CASRGGSSGRNTEAFF.

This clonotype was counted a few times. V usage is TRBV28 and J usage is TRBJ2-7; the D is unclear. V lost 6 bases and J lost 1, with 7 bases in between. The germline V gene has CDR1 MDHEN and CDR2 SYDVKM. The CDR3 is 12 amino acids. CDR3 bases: TGTGCCAGCAGACAAGCTTCCTACGAGCAGTACTTC. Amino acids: CASRQASYEQYF.

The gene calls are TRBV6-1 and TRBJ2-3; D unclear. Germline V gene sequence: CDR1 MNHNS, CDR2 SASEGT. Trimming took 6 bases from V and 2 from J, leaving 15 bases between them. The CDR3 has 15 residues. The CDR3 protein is CASRTLHGITDTQYF. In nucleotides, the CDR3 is TGTGCCAGCAGAACCCTCCATGGTATCACAGATACGCAGTATTTT.

The CDR3 is CSASEGVLYNEQFF. The CDR3 nucleotides are TGCAGTGCTAGTGAGGGGGTCCTCTACAATGAGCAGTTCTTC. The rearrangement uses TRBV20-1 and TRBJ2-1; a weak D match, TRBD1 (6 bases). The CDR3 loop spans 14 amino acids. The V end lost 3 bases, the J end lost 3 bases, and 12 bases lay between the germline ends. Germline V gene sequence: CDR1 DFQATT, CDR2 SNEGSKA (reference sequence).